The clone carrying this TCR beta chain was seen at least ten times. Trimming left V 6 bases short and J 4 bases short, with 13 bases between. The CDR3 spans 13 residues. CDR1 is DFQATT and CDR2 is SNEGSKA in the germline V gene (reference sequence). This sample is part of a study of T cells in Graves' hyperthyroidism and ophthalmopathy. There were TCR beta CDR3 regions amplified from RNA transcripts. First-round RT-PCR of the TCR CDR3 relied on the HTBI primer set. TCRdb re-called the multiplex PCR reads through MiXCR, storing one row per CDR3 protein. The sample consists of 400,000 to 600,000 distinct CDR3 sequences, about 16% of them appearing once.

The TCR was taken from a woman in her twenties or thirties with Graves' ophthalmopathy. The chain combines TRBV20-1 with TRBJ2-1; D possibly corresponds to TRBD2 (6 bases). Material for sequencing was blood. The CDR3 reads CSAEGTIYNEQFF. The CDR3 DNA is TGCAGTGCGGAGGGAACCATTTACAATGAGCAGTTCTTC.